The entry below describes one TCR beta chain. The libraries were made with immunoSEQ v3. TCRdb's table, derived via immunoSEQ multiplex PCR, lists solely in-frame clones and lacks some. The repertoire consists of about 26,000 clones, with less than 65% occurring once and the leading ten covering 15% to 20%. Time point given: pre-treatment sample, taken before nivolumab and TIL therapy. The tumor samples were excised metastases, mostly pleural nodules or supraclavicular lymph nodes. The sample is drawn from a study of TIL therapy for anti-PD-1-resistant metastatic lung cancer. The origin of this receptor is a woman between 30 and 80 years old with non-small cell lung cancer. Sequenced here: tumor tissue, sampled at baseline.

DNA for the CDR3: TGTGCCAGCAGTTACGCTCTTCCGAATTTTGAGCAGTACTTC. The encoded protein is CASSYALPNFEQYF. This chain uses TRBV6-5 with TRBJ2-7; D not certain. The CDR3 is made up of 14 amino acids. V was clipped by 2 bases and J by 7 bases, with 15 bases between them. Germline CDR1 is MNHEY and CDR2 is SVGAGI.